A selection of T cell receptor beta chains follows, all from one sample in a study of cytomegalovirus exposure and HLA in healthy donors. Using immunoSEQ multiplex PCR, the repertoire was profiled, and TCRdb retains in-frame clones only, with some absent. The table shows some 180,000 clones, with 85% occurring only once. Sequences were obtained from PBMCs. These receptor sequences come from a man between 25 and 39 years old in good health and CMV-seropositive. Each CDR3 is given with its conserved first and last residue. The order of the fields is J gene, clone size, V gene, D gene, CDR3 protein, CDR3 DNA. The D gene is left open where the match is weak. Expanded clones are given a class, and other clones once, few, many or no size at all.

TRBJ1-1 | few | TRBV2 | NA | CASLGGPVNTEAFF | TGTGCCTCCCTGGGGGGGCCGGTGAACACTGAAGCTTTCTTT
TRBJ1-1 | few | TRBV4-1 | TRBD1 | CASSQRARQGGNTEAFF | TGCGCCAGCAGCCAGAGGGCTAGACAGGGAGGAAACACTGAAGCTTTCTTT
TRBJ2-5 | NA | TRBV7-2 | NA | CASSTFGGTETQYF | TGTGCCAGCAGCACCTTCGGGGGTACGGAGACCCAGTACTTC
TRBJ1-2 | NA | TRBV27 | NA | CASSSAGDYGYTF | TGTGCCAGCAGTTCTGCGGGAGACTATGGCTACACCTTC
TRBJ2-7 | NA | TRBV18 | TRBD2 | CASSPGLAGGFYEQYF | TGTGCCAGCTCACCCGGACTAGCGGGAGGGTTCTACGAGCAGTACTTC
TRBJ1-3 | NA | TRBV11-2 | TRBD1 | CASSGITGAGNTIYF | TGTGCCAGCAGCGGAATCACAGGGGCTGGAAACACCATATATTTT
TRBJ2-4 | NA | TRBV6-5 | NA | CASSYGGPLGKNIQYF | TGTGCCAGCAGTTACGGGGGCCCCCTGGGCAAAAACATTCAGTACTTC
TRBJ2-7 | NA | TRBV11-2 | TRBD2 | CASSLALAGGAEQYF | TGTGCCAGCAGCTTAGCACTAGCGGGAGGAGCCGAGCAGTACTTC
TRBJ2-3 | NA | TRBV9 | TRBD2 | CASSVLAGEGTDTQYF | TGTGCCAGCAGCGTACTAGCGGGAGAGGGCACAGATACGCAGTATTTT
TRBJ1-2 | NA | TRBV5-6 | TRBD1 | CASSQGQAYGYTF | TGTGCCAGCAGCCAGGGACAGGCCTATGGCTACACCTTC
TRBJ2-7 | NA | TRBV13 | TRBD2 | CASSDTSGRNSYEQYF | TGTGCCAGCAGCGACACTAGCGGGAGAAATTCCTACGAGCAGTACTTC
TRBJ1-5 | NA | TRBV7-9 | TRBD1 | CSSSQSGGGDQPQHF | TGTTCCAGCAGCCAATCAGGGGGCGGCGATCAGCCCCAGCATTTT
TRBJ2-5 | NA | TRBV14 | NA | CASGRNYQETQYF | TGTGCCAGCGGCCGTAACTACCAAGAGACCCAGTACTTC
TRBJ2-1 | NA | TRBV4-3 | TRBD2 | CASSRQRESYNEQFF | TGCGCCAGCAGCCGACAGCGGGAGTCCTACAATGAGCAGTTCTTC
TRBJ2-7 | few | TRBV2 | NA | CASSEQGAPYEQYF | TGTGCCAGCAGTGAGCAAGGGGCCCCCTACGAGCAGTACTTC
TRBJ1-1 | NA | TRBV2 | NA | CARSGGGVRPNTEAFF | TGTGCCAGGTCGGGGGGGGGTGTAAGGCCGAACACTGAAGCTTTCTTT
TRBJ2-5 | NA | TRBV11-2 | TRBD2 | CASSATSGIETQYF | TGTGCCAGCAGCGCAACTAGCGGGATTGAGACCCAGTACTTC
TRBJ2-5 | NA | TRBV7-9 | NA | CGGHIQETQYF | TGTGGGGGGCACATACAAGAGACCCAGTACTTC
TRBJ2-3 | NA | TRBV9 | TRBD2 | CASSVGRGTRNTDTQYF | TGTGCCAGCAGCGTAGGACGGGGGACTAGGAACACAGATACGCAGTATTTT
TRBJ2-3 | NA | TRBV29-1 | NA | CSARQGRVSQYF | TGCAGCGCCCGACAGGGGAGGGTCTCGCAGTATTTT